This T cell receptor (beta chain) was sequenced for a study of shared clonotypes between healthy human individuals. TCRdb's table, derived via immunoSEQ multiplex PCR, lists solely in-frame clones and lacks some. Of fewer than 600,000 clones detected, more than 65% appear once; the ten largest clones hold 13%. CDR1 is SGHDT, CDR2 YYEEEE, per germline. The ends were cut back, 6 bases at V and 4 bases at J, with 22 bases in the middle. The CDR3 is 16 residues long. This clone came up a few times. As yet, its antigen is unknown. Study-level points and caveats: Limitation of the genetic and exposure-history diversity represented came from the few donors. Sequencing depth was predicted to influence how clonotypes are shared among donors. Researchers sampled only blood; tissue repertoires likely differ.

This receptor was identified in a woman between 35 and 50 years old in good health. Some clones in this sample may be carry-over from other donors' samples. The sample comprised PBMCs. This chain joins TRBV5-6 and TRBJ1-2; D unresolved. CDR3 coding DNA: TGTGCCAGCATCAGTTGGAAACATTCGATCGCCTATGGCTACACCTTC. Protein product: CASISWKHSIAYGYTF.